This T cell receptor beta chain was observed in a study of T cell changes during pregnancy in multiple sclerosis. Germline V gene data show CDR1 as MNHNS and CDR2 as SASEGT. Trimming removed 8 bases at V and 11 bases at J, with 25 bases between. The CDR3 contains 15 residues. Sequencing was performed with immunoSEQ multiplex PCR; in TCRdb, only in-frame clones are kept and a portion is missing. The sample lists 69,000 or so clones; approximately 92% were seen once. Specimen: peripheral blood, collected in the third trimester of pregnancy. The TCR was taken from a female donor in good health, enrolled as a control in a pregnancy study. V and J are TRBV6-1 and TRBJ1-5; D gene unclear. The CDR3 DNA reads TGTGCCAGCGCGCCTGACACGTCCCCATCTTTGTCCCAGCATTTT. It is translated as CASAPDTSPSLSQHF.